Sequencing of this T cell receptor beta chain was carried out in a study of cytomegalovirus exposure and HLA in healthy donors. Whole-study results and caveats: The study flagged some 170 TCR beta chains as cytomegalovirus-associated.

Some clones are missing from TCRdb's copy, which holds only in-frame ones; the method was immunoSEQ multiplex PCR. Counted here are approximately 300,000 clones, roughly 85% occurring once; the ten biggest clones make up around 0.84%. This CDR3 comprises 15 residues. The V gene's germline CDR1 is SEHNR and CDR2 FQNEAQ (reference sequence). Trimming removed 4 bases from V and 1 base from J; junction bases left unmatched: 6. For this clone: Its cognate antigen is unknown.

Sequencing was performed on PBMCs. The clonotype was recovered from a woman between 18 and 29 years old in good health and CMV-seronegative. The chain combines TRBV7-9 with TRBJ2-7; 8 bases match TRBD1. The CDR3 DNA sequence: TGTGCCAGCAGCTACGGACAGGGAGTTTCCTACGAGCAGTACTTC. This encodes CASSYGQGVSYEQYF.